The 7 T cell receptor beta chains presented below share a single source sample, sequenced in a study of blood T cells in healthy people across ages. A second PCR of 7 to 11 cycles used a sample-barcoded 5' primer and a J-beta primer mix. TCRdb fed the 5' RACE reads into MiXCR, producing one record per CDR3 protein. The top ten clones hold approximately 2% of a sample with about 1.8 million distinct CDR3 sequences, about 50% of them seen once. The sequencing sample was made of blood. The receptors shown here come from a woman in her thirties or forties in good health.

The chain uses TRBV6-5 and TRBJ1-2; 7 nucleotides align to TRBD1. This CDR3 has 15 amino acids. Losses at the gene ends were 5 bases for V and 0 bases for J; bases not matched to a gene: 6. Germline V CDR1 and CDR2: MNHEY, SVGAGI. CDR3 protein: CASSNDRAANYGYTF. The CDR3 bases are TGTGCCAGCAGTAATGACAGGGCCGCTAACTATGGCTACACCTTC.

This clonotype occurred a few times. The chain employs TRBV6-6 and TRBJ2-7; D not certain. V was shortened by 6 bases and J by 2 bases, with 17 bases between the two germline ends. This CDR3 region has 15 residues. Germline V lookup: CDR1 MNHNY, CDR2 SVGAGI (reference sequence). The CDR3 bases are TGTGCCAGCAGCTCCGACCTCAGACTGGCCTACGAGCAGTACTTC. Translated: CASSSDLRLAYEQYF.

Note on this clonotype: One junction end does not reproduce the germline sequence, and a read error may be involved. V gene TRBV2 combines with J gene TRBJ1-4; maybe TRBD1 (5 bases). CDR3 size: 13 residues. Germline V gene lookup returns CDR1 SNHLY and CDR2 FYNNEI. The CDR3 coding sequence is TGTGCCGGCAGTGGGGGGAGAGGTGAAAGACTGTTTTTT. Its translation: CAGSGGRGERLFF.

J is TRBJ2-7 and V is TRBV18; D possibly corresponds to TRBD1 (5 bases). V was trimmed by 2 bases and J by 4 bases, leaving 15 bases between them. Germline V lookup: CDR1 KGHSH, CDR2 LQKENI. The CDR3 spans 15 residues. The CDR3 here is CASSPGEDNPYEQYF. In DNA, the CDR3 is TGTGCCAGCTCACCAGGAGAGGACAACCCTTACGAGCAGTACTTC.

The genes are TRBV18 and TRBJ2-5, with D hard to call. The J call may be mistaken, given a closer DNA end match to TRBJ2-7. Germline V gene data show CDR1 as KGHSH and CDR2 as LQKENI. CDR3 size: 13 residues. The CDR3 bases are TGTGCCAGCTCACCGGGAATCGTCTACGAGCAGTACTTC. Protein sequence: CASSPGIVYEQYF.

The chain has TRBV5-1 and TRBJ2-1, with D tentatively TRBD1 (6 bases). The CDR3 extends over 14 amino acids. Trimming cost V 2 bases and J 5 bases, with 11 bases left between them. In germline, CDR1 is SGHRS, CDR2 YFSETQ. CDR3 bases: TGCGCCAGCAGCTTTGCGGACAGCAACAATGAGCAGTTCTTC. This translates into CASSFADSNNEQFF. The whole variable domain, filled in from reference TRBV5-1 and TRBJ2-1, reads KAGVTQTPRYLIKTRGQQVTLSCSPISGHRSVSWYQQTPGQGLQFLFEYFSETQRNKGNFPGRFSGRQFSNSRSEMNVSTLELGDSALYLCASSFADSNNEQFFGPGTRLTVL.

Only one count was recorded for this clonotype. The CDR3: CASSDLDRTNYGYTF. CDR3 sequence (DNA): TGTGCCAGCAGTGACCTAGACAGAACTAACTATGGCTACACCTTC. The V gene is TRBV9, the J gene TRBJ1-2, with D maybe TRBD1 (5 bases). The CDR3 has 15 residues. V shed 5 bases and J shed 0 bases, with 14 bases lying between them. CDR1 is SGDLS, CDR2 YYNGEE, per germline.